This T cell receptor (beta chain) was identified during a study of blood T cell repertoires in COVID-19. Study-level information: COVID-19 samples, acute and convalescent, were from the United States, Italy and Spain.

V gave up 5 bases and J gave up 4 bases, with 10 bases separating them. Germline lookup yields CDR1 SGHAT and CDR2 FQNNGV. CDR3 length equals 13 residues. TCRdb's copy holds only in-frame clones and misses some; the assay was immunoSEQ multiplex PCR. The sample carries about 320,000 clones, roughly 89% recorded once. Sequences were obtained from PBMCs or T cells enriched from blood (not recorded which). The V and J genes are TRBV11-2 and TRBJ2-3; no reliable D call. The sequence derives from a man aged 55-75 years who had recovered from COVID-19. The DNA of the CDR3 is TGTGCCAGCAGCCCGTCCCGGGCAGATACGCAGTATTTT. Protein: CASSPSRADTQYF.